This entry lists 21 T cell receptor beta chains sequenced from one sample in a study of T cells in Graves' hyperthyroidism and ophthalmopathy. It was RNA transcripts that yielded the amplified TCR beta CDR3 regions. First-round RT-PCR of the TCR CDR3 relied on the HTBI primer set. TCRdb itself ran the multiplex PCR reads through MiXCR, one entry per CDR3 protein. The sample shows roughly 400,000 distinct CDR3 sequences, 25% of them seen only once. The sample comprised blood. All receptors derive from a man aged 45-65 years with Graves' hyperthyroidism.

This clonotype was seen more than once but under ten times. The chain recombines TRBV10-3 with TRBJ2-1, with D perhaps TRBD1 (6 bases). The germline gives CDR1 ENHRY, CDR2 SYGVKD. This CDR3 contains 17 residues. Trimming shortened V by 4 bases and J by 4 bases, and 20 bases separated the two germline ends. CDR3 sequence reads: CAISGSLTGSGYNEQFF. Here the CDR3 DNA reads TGTGCCATCAGTGGCTCCCTAACAGGGAGCGGTTACAATGAGCAGTTCTTC.

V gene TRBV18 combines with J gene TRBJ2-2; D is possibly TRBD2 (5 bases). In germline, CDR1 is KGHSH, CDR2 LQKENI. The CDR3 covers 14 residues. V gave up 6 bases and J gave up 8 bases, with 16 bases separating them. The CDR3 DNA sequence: TGTGCCAGCTCCCCGTCCCGGGATTCGGGGGAGCTGTTTTTT. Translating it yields CASSPSRDSGELFF.

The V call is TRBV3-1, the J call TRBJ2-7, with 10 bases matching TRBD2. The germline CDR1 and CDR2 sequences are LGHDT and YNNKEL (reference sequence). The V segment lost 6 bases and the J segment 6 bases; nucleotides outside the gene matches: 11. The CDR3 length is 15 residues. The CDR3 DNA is TGTGCCAGCAGTCTAGCGGGAGAAGTAGGGGGCGAGCAGTACTTC. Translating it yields CASSLAGEVGGEQYF.

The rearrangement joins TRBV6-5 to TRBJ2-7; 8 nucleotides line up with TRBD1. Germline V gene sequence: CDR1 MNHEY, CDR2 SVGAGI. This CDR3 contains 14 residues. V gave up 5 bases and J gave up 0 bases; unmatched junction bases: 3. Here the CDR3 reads CASSTGGSSYEQYF. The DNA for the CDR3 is TGTGCCAGCAGTACAGGGGGATCCTCCTACGAGCAGTACTTC.

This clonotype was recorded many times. CDR3 region: CASSEWRGLATEAFF. Written as DNA, the CDR3 is TGCGCCAGCAGTGAGTGGCGGGGACTGGCCACTGAAGCTTTCTTT. V gene TRBV10-2 combines with J gene TRBJ1-1, with D perhaps matching TRBD1 (5 bases). The CDR3 loop spans 15 amino acids. Germline V lookup: CDR1 WSHSY, CDR2 SAAADI. Trimming removed 1 base at V and 4 bases at J, with 13 bases between.

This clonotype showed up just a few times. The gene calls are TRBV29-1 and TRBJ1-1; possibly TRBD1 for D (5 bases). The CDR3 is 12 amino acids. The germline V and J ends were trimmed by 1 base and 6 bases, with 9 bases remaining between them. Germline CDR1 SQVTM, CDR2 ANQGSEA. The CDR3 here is CSVEGTRAEAFF. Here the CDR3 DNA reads TGCAGCGTTGAAGGGACCAGGGCTGAAGCTTTCTTT.

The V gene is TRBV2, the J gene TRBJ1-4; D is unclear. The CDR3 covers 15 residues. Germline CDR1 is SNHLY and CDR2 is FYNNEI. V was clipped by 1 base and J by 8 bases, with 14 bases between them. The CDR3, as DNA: TGTGCCAGCAGTGAAGACGGGCTTCGGAGGGAAAAACTGTTTTTT. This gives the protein CASSEDGLRREKLFF.

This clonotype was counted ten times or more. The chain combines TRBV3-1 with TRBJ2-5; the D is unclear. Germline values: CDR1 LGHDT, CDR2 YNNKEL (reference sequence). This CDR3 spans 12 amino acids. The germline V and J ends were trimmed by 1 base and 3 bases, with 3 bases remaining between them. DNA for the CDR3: TGTGCCAGCAGCCAAGGGGAAGAGACCCAGTACTTC. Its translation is CASSQGEETQYF.

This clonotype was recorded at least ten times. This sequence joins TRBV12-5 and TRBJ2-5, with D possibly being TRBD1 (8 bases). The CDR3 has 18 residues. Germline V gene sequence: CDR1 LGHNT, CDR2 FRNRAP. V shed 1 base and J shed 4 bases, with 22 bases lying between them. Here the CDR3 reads CASGLGGFGGQGAETQYF. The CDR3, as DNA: TGTGCTAGTGGTTTGGGAGGGTTCGGGGGGCAGGGGGCAGAGACCCAGTACTTC.

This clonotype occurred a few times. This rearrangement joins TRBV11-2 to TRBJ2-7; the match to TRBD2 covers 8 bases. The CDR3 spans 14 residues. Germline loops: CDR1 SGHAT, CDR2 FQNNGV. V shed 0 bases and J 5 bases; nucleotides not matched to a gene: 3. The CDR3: CASSLESGRNEQYF. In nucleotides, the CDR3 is TGTGCCAGCAGCTTAGAGAGCGGGAGAAACGAGCAGTACTTC. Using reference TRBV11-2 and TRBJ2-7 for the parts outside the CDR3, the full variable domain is EAGVAQSPRYKIIEKRQSVAFWCNPISGHATLYWYQQILGQGPKLLIQFQNNGVVDDSQLPKDRFSAERLKGVDSTLKIQPAKLEDSAVYLCASSLESGRNEQYFGPGTRLTVT.

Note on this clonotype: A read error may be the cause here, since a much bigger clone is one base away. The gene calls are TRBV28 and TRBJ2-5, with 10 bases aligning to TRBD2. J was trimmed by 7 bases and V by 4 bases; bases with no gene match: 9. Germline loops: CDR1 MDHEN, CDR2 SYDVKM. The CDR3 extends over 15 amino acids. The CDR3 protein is CASSSLLAGVGTQYF. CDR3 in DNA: TGTGCCAGCAGTTCCTTGCTAGCGGGGGTAGGGACCCAGTACTTC.

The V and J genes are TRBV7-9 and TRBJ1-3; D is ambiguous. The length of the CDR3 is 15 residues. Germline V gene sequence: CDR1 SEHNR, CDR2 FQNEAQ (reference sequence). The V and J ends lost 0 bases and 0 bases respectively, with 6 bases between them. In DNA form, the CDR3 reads TGTGCCAGCAGCTTAGCGAGCCGCTCTGGAAACACCATATATTTT. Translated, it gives CASSLASRSGNTIYF.

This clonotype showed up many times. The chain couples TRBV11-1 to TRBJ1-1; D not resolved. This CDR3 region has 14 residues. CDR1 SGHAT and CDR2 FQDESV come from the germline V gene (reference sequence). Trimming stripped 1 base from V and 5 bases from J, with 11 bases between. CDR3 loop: CASSLEWKGTEAFF. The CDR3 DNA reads TGTGCCAGCAGCTTAGAGTGGAAGGGTACTGAAGCTTTCTTT.

The CDR3 reads CASRRVGLETQYF. The CDR3 bases are TGTGCCAGCAGGCGGGTGGGGTTAGAGACCCAGTACTTC. This chain uses TRBV12-3 or TRBV12-4 with TRBJ2-5; weak D call: TRBD2 (5 bases). This CDR3 spans 13 amino acids. Trimming stripped 6 bases from V and 4 bases from J, with 12 bases between.

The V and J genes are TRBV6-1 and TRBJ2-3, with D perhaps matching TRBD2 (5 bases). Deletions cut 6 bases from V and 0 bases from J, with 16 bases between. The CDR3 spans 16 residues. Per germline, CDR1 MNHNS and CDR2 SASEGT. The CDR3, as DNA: TGTGCCAGCAGCGTCGAGCGGAGACCTAGCACAGATACGCAGTATTTT. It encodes CASSVERRPSTDTQYF.

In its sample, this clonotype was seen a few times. The CDR3 nucleotides are TGTGCCAGCAGCCAAGACCTGCGCACTAATGAAAAACTGTTTTTT. The encoded protein is CASSQDLRTNEKLFF. The chain links TRBV12-3 or TRBV12-4 to TRBJ1-4; the D is unclear. Trimming left V 6 bases short and J 2 bases short, with 13 bases between. The CDR3 is made up of 15 amino acids.

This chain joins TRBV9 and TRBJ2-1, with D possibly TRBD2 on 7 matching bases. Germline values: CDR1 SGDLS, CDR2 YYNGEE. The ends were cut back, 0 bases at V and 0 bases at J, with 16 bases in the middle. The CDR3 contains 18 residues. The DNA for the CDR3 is TGTGCCAGCAGCGTAGAGGGGGGGGGGACCCTCTCCTACAATGAGCAGTTCTTC. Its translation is CASSVEGGGTLSYNEQFF.

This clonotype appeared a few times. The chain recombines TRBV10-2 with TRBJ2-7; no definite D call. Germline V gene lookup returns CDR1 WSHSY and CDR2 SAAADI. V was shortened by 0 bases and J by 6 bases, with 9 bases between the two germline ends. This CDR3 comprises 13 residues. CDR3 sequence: CASSESLPGEQYF. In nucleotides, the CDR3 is TGCGCCAGCAGTGAGTCCCTCCCGGGCGAGCAGTACTTC.

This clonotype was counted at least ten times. CDR3 protein: CSVETGPNEQYF. In nucleotides, the CDR3 is TGCAGCGTTGAAACCGGGCCAAACGAGCAGTACTTC. The chain couples TRBV29-1 to TRBJ2-7; unclear D gene. The V and J ends lost 2 bases and 5 bases respectively, with 10 bases between them. The CDR3 runs to 12 residues. CDR1 is SQVTM, CDR2 ANQGSEA, per germline.

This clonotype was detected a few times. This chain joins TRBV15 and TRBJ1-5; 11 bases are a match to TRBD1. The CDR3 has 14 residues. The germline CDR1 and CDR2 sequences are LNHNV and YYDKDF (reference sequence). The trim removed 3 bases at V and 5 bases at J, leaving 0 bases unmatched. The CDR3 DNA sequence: TGTGCCACCAGCAGGGGACAGGGGGATCAGCCCCAGCATTTT. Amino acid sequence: CATSRGQGDQPQHF. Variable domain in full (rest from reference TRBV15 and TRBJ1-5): DAMVIQNPRYQVTQFGKPVTLSCSQTLNHNVMYWYQQKSSQAPKLLFHYYDKDFNNEADTPDNFQSRRPNTSFCFLDIRSPGLGDTAMYLCATSRGQGDQPQHFGDGTRLSIL.

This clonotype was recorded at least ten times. The CDR3 DNA follows: TGTGCCAGCACCGGGAGGCTTGTGGGCAGTACGCAGTATTTT. Protein: CASTGRLVGSTQYF. V gene TRBV2 combines with J gene TRBJ2-3, with TRBD2 matching 7 bases. Germline loops: CDR1 SNHLY, CDR2 FYNNEI. The CDR3 extends over 14 amino acids. V dropped 7 bases and J dropped 8; count of bases not matched to a gene: 12.